The 18 T cell receptor beta chains below were found in one sample sequenced in a study of blood T cells in healthy people across ages. Next came a second PCR, run for about 7 to 12 cycles, which used a sample-barcoded 5' primer along with a J-beta primer mix. TCRdb independently ran MiXCR on the 5' RACE reads; one entry per CDR3 protein. Of about 1.4 million distinct CDR3 sequences in the sample, approximately 59% were seen once. The sequencing input was blood. These receptors came from a man aged 18 to 29 in good health.

This chain joins TRBV27 and TRBJ2-7; 7 nucleotides align to TRBD1. Germline assignment: CDR1 MNHEY and CDR2 SMNVEV (reference sequence). This CDR3 has 15 amino acids. The ends lost 0 bases at V and 4 bases at J; junction bases unmatched: 6. In DNA, the CDR3 is TGTGCCAGCAGTTTATCCAGACAGGGAATATACGAGCAGTACTTC. Its translation: CASSLSRQGIYEQYF.

This chain joins TRBV7-8 and TRBJ2-5, with D possibly TRBD2 on 6 matching bases. Germline V gene lookup returns CDR1 SGHVS and CDR2 FQNEAQ. With 1 base removed from V and 11 bases from J, the gap between germline ends came to 23 bases. The length of the CDR3 is 16 residues. DNA for the CDR3: TGTGCCAGCAGCTTAGGGGACTCACTCCCCCCTTGGGAGCAGTACTTC. Residues: CASSLGDSLPPWEQYF.

J is TRBJ1-4 and V is TRBV7-6; perhaps TRBD1 as D (6 bases). V lost 2 bases to trimming and J lost 14 bases, with 27 bases between them. This CDR3 is built from 17 residues. Germline lookup yields CDR1 SGHVS and CDR2 FNYEAQ. CDR3 bases: TGTGCCAGCAGCTTATCAGACACAGGGAGTATAGGATCGAAGCTGTTTTTT. The encoded protein is CASSLSDTGSIGSKLFF.

The rearrangement joins TRBV10-3 to TRBJ1-6, with 7 positions matching TRBD1. The CDR3 length is 15 residues. V shed 4 bases, J shed 6 bases, and the junction held 6 bases outside the gene matches. The germline CDR1 and CDR2 sequences are ENHRY and SYGVKD. The CDR3 nucleotides are TGTGCCATCAGTGGGGGGGGACAGATTAATTCACCCCTCCACTTT. Translated: CAISGGGQINSPLHF.

Only one count was recorded for this clonotype. The chain has TRBV2 and TRBJ2-3; 10 bases fit TRBD2. The CDR3 consists of 14 residues. With 6 bases clipped from V and 5 bases from J, the junction kept 5 bases outside the gene matches. Germline values: CDR1 SNHLY, CDR2 FYNNEI. The CDR3 loop reads CASRSGRGGDTQYF. The CDR3 DNA sequence: TGTGCCAGCAGGAGCGGGAGGGGGGGAGATACGCAGTATTTT.

This clonotype appeared a few times. The chain carries TRBV30 and TRBJ2-5, with D unresolved. The J call may be incorrect, as the DNA end agrees better with TRBJ2-7. There are 14 residues in the CDR3. Germline V gene lookup returns CDR1 GTSNPN and CDR2 SVGIG (reference sequence). The CDR3 DNA reads as TGTGCCTGGAGTAAGACACCTTACGTTTCCGAGCAGTACTTC. Residues: CAWSKTPYVSEQYF.

The J gene is TRBJ1-1, the V gene TRBV28, with D unclear. Germline V gene data show CDR1 as MDHEN and CDR2 as SYDVKM. This CDR3 is built from 13 residues. Trimming shortened V by 5 bases and J by 5 bases, and 12 bases separated the two germline ends. The CDR3: CASSQSLGTEAFF. CDR3 nucleotides: TGTGCCAGCAGTCAATCTCTGGGGACTGAAGCTTTCTTT.

The chain links TRBV6-1 to TRBJ1-5; D uncertain. Germline lookup yields CDR1 MNHNS and CDR2 SASEGT. V gave up 4 bases and J gave up 8 bases, with 12 bases separating them. CDR3 length: 13 residues. The CDR3, as DNA: TGTGCCAGCAGTGGCACCCTAACGGAGCCCCAGCATTTT. As protein: CASSGTLTEPQHF.

This clonotype was seen once. The V and J genes are TRBV29-1 and TRBJ2-7, with D possibly called TRBD1 or TRBD2 (7 bases each). The germline gives CDR1 SQVTM, CDR2 ANQGSEA. The CDR3 totals 12 residues. V lost 8 bases and J lost 7, with 18 bases in between. The CDR3 here is CSTQGGFDEQYF. In DNA form, the CDR3 reads TGCAGCACTCAGGGGGGGTTTGATGAGCAGTACTTC.

This clonotype has a handful of counts. This chain links TRBV7-9 with TRBJ2-1; D is possibly TRBD2 (6 bases). The CDR3 consists of 10 residues. Germline V CDR1 and CDR2: SEHNR, FQNEAQ (reference sequence). V lost 11 bases, J lost 11 bases, and 13 bases lay in between. The CDR3 bases are TGTGCCGGAGGGTCTGGGCAGCAGTTCTTC. Translation gives CAGGSGQQFF.

With regard to this clonotype: The junction departs from the called germline gene at one end, perhaps through a read error. The chain recombines TRBV11-2 with TRBJ2-4; perhaps TRBD2 as D (6 bases). Germline CDR1 SGHAT, CDR2 FQNNGV. The CDR3 totals 14 residues. CDR3 sequence: CTSSPGDAGTIQYF. The CDR3 region has the DNA TGTACCAGCAGCCCCGGGGATGCGGGGACCATTCAGTACTTC.

This clonotype turned up a few times. This chain uses TRBV25-1 with TRBJ1-4, with a possible D match to TRBD1 (6 bases). This CDR3 contains 13 residues. The germline V and J ends were trimmed by 6 bases and 5 bases, with 10 bases remaining between them. From germline, CDR1 is MGHDK and CDR2 SYGVNS. The CDR3 protein is CASRGAGNEKLFF. DNA for the CDR3: TGTGCCAGCAGGGGGGCGGGAAATGAAAAACTGTTTTTT.

The rearrangement links TRBV6-2 or TRBV6-3 to TRBJ2-5; D gene uncertain. This CDR3 region has 13 residues. From germline, CDR1 is MNHEY and CDR2 SVGEGT. V lost 2 bases to trimming and J lost 5 bases, with 9 bases between them. The CDR3 spells CASSYVDPETQYF. The CDR3 region has the DNA TGTGCCAGCAGTTACGTGGATCCGGAGACCCAGTACTTC.

This clonotype was counted only a few times. The V call is TRBV11-2, the J call TRBJ1-6, with D perhaps matching TRBD1 (5 bases). The CDR3 totals 14 residues. The V end was cut by 2 bases, the J end by 8 bases, with 10 bases between. Germline CDR1 is SGHAT and CDR2 is FQNNGV. Written as DNA, the CDR3 is TGTGCCAGCAGCTTACAGGGTTCCCATTCACCCCTCCACTTT. Translation gives CASSLQGSHSPLHF.

This clonotype was detected only a few times. This sequence joins TRBV20-1 and TRBJ2-3, with 7 bases matching TRBD2. The CDR3 has 15 residues. V shed 3 bases, J shed 2 bases, and the junction held 8 bases outside the gene matches. The V gene's germline CDR1 is DFQATT and CDR2 SNEGSKA (reference sequence). This CDR3 is CSASRGLEDTDTQYF. The DNA for the CDR3 is TGCAGTGCTAGCCGTGGACTAGAAGACACAGATACGCAGTATTTT.

This clonotype has a handful of counts. The chain recombines TRBV6-6 with TRBJ2-1, with TRBD2 matching over 8 bases. The CDR3 totals 16 residues. CDR1 and CDR2 from the germline V gene are MNHNY and SVGAGI (reference sequence). Trimming at V came to 6 bases and at J to 9 bases, leaving 16 bases not matched to a gene. CDR3 amino acids: CASSYGVSGEQGEQFF. Written as DNA, the CDR3 is TGTGCCAGCAGCTACGGGGTTAGCGGGGAGCAAGGTGAGCAGTTCTTC.

This clonotype was detected a few times. The J gene is TRBJ2-1, the V gene TRBV3-1; 7 bases line up with TRBD2. Germline V gives CDR1 LGHDT, CDR2 YNNKEL (reference sequence). The CDR3 loop spans 17 amino acids. Trimming took 2 bases from V and 7 from J; bases not matched to a gene: 14. The CDR3 sequence is CASSQRPAGVFGNEQFF. CDR3 nucleotides: TGTGCCAGCAGCCAACGTCCGGCGGGAGTTTTCGGTAATGAGCAGTTCTTC.

The chain links TRBV6-1 to TRBJ1-2; D remains unclear. The CDR3 is made up of 8 amino acids. CDR1 and CDR2 from the germline V gene are MNHNS and SASEGT. The germline V and J ends were trimmed by 8 bases and 9 bases, with 4 bases remaining between them. The CDR3 sequence: CASGSYTF. CDR3 nucleotide sequence: TGTGCCAGCGGCAGCTACACCTTC.